The present TCR beta chain was sequenced within a study of control samples from healthy donors and cancer patients. Repertoires were generated with immunoSEQ multiplex PCR, while TCRdb's copy carries only in-frame clones and drops some. The data hold under 80,000 clones, with 85% to 95% observed a single time. The CDR3 contains 16 residues. Germline V gene data show CDR1 as SGHAT and CDR2 as FQNNGV. The V gene lost 2 bases and the J gene lost 3 bases, with 16 bases spanning the gap. The sequence was obtained from a middle-aged woman in good health. The sample consisted of blood. This chain connects TRBV11-2 to TRBJ1-1; D ambiguous. CDR3 amino acids: CASSLIGRARYTEAFF. CDR3 coding DNA: TGTGCCAGCAGCTTAATCGGGAGGGCGAGGTACACTGAAGCTTTCTTT. Drawing the rest from reference TRBV11-2 and TRBJ1-1, the complete variable domain is EAGVAQSPRYKIIEKRQSVAFWCNPISGHATLYWYQQILGQGPKLLIQFQNNGVVDDSQLPKDRFSAERLKGVDSTLKIQPAKLEDSAVYLCASSLIGRARYTEAFFGQGTRLTVV.